Sequencing of this TCR beta chain was carried out in a study of OX40 agonist ivuxolimab in advanced cancers. Germline V gives CDR1 SGDLS, CDR2 YYNGEE. CDR3 size: 17 residues. Trimming left V 0 bases short and J 8 bases short, with 21 bases between. Profiled with immunoSEQ multiplex PCR; TCRdb holds only in-frame clones, not every one. Seen here are over 55,000 clones, around 80% observed once, and the top ten hold 5%. The receptor comes from an adult with an advanced solid tumor such as melanoma, head and neck, liver or kidney cancer. Sequenced material: CD4+ or CD8+ T cells sorted from blood, taken in a trial of the OX40 agonist ivuxolimab. The rearrangement uses TRBV9 and TRBJ2-1, with D tentatively TRBD2 (6 bases). The CDR3 protein is CASSVGSGIPGVDEQFF. The CDR3 DNA sequence: TGTGCCAGCAGCGTAGGGTCAGGTATCCCGGGGGTGGATGAGCAGTTCTTC. The full variable domain, with the rest looked up from reference TRBV9 and TRBJ2-1, is DSGVTQTPKHLITATGQRVTLRCSPRSGDLSVYWYQQSLDQGLQFLIQYYNGEERAKGNILERFSAQQFPDLHSELNLSSLELGDSALYFCASSVGSGIPGVDEQFFGPGTRLTVL.